This T cell receptor beta chain emerged from a study of human T cells and chemical hapten exposure. Study overall: Patch tests containing 0.01% DPC, applied to the upper back, were read at 6 days. Findings and caveats of the study: Expanded TCRs made up significantly more big CDR3 similarity clusters than controls did.

The CDR3 consists of 13 residues. The V gene end was trimmed by 8 bases and the J gene end by 6 bases; junction bases not matched to a gene: 2. Time point of the sample: patch test 1, 2 weeks after DPC sensitization. As for treatment: therapeutic diphenylcyclopropenone sensitization with weekly scalp DPC. People who gave samples had alopecia, were 18 to 70 years old, and were suitable for DPC. In TCRdb, the RACE reads were re-called with MiXCR into one record per CDR3 protein. The sample consists of 75,000 to 100,000 distinct CDR3 sequences, roughly a tenth of them appearing once. About this clonotype itself: Its specificity is not known.

This sequence originates from a man aged 35-49 years with alopecia areata. Some clones in this sample may be carry-over from other donors' samples. Sequenced material: whole blood, taken in connection with sensitization to the hapten diphenylcyclopropenone (DPC). The chain recombines TRBV12-3 or TRBV12-4 with TRBJ2-3; 13 positions match TRBD2. CDR3 in DNA: TGTGCCAGCGGGACTAGCGGGAAGGATACGCAGTATTTT. Protein sequence: CASGTSGKDTQYF.